The 20 T cell receptor beta chains given below trace back to one sample, sequenced in a study of PD-1 blockade in classical Hodgkin lymphoma. Time point of the sample: cycle 4 day 1 (C4D1), after five to seven weeks of nivolumab. Each of the patients experienced relapse following autologous stem cell transplantation, and their brentuximab vedotin exposure differed. Sequencing used immunoSEQ multiplex PCR; TCRdb keeps in-frame clones, though not all of them. Here the sample spans approximately 93,000 clones, about 77% being singletons. Here the sequenced sample was peripheral blood mononuclear cells (PBMCs), taken before the fourth cycle of nivolumab. These receptors were collected from a human donor with classical Hodgkin lymphoma.

This sequence joins TRBV28 and TRBJ1-4, with 9 bases aligning to TRBD1. J lost 8 bases, V lost 5 bases, and 9 bases had no gene match. There are 15 residues in the CDR3. Germline assignment: CDR1 MDHEN and CDR2 SYDVKM. This chain's CDR3 is CASSPVGQGNEKLFF. In DNA form, the CDR3 reads TGTGCCAGCAGTCCGGTTGGACAGGGGAACGAAAAACTGTTTTTT.

This chain uses TRBV6-6 with TRBJ1-3; 8 nucleotides line up with TRBD1. The CDR3 contains 15 residues. V shed 10 bases, J shed 3 bases, and the junction held 11 bases outside the gene matches. Looked up from germline, CDR1 is MNHNY and CDR2 is SVGAGI (reference sequence). CDR3 in DNA: TGTGCCATCAAAACCCCCGGGACAGGTGGAAACACCATATATTTT. The encoded protein is CAIKTPGTGGNTIYF.

As for this clone: Its ends do not fully match the called genes, so a read error is possible. The J gene is TRBJ2-5, the V gene TRBV7-2, with D perhaps given as TRBD1 or TRBD2 (5 bases each). Germline values: CDR1 SGHTA, CDR2 FQGNSA. The CDR3 extends over 14 amino acids. The CDR3 bases are TGTGCCAGCAGCCTAGCCCAGGGCGGGGAGACCCAGTACTTC. Translation gives CASSLAQGGETQYF.

Comments on this clone: Distinct nucleotide sequences in the sample also encode this CDR3. The gene calls are TRBV6-5 and TRBJ1-1; D is perhaps TRBD1 (5 bases). Germline V lookup: CDR1 MNHEY, CDR2 SVGAGI. CDR3 length: 13 amino acids. Trimming took off 2 bases at V and 4 bases at J, with 8 bases between the two ends. CDR3 amino acids: CASSYGRVTEAFF. For the CDR3, the DNA is TGTGCCAGCAGTTACGGCAGGGTCACTGAAGCTTTCTTT.

The chain recombines TRBV28 with TRBJ2-7; 8 nucleotides agree with TRBD2. V dropped 5 bases and J dropped 6; count of bases not matched to a gene: 18. The CDR3 covers 17 residues. Per the germline V gene, CDR1 is MDHEN and CDR2 is SYDVKM. The CDR3 loop is CASSPPRGRPLGLEQYF. CDR3 coding DNA: TGTGCCAGCAGTCCTCCGCGCGGGAGGCCCCTAGGTCTCGAGCAGTACTTC.

The gene calls are TRBV5-6 and TRBJ1-2, with TRBD1 identical over 7 bases. Losses at the gene ends were 2 bases for V and 5 bases for J; bases not matched to a gene: 9. The germline V gene has CDR1 SGHDT and CDR2 YYEEEE. The length of the CDR3 is 15 residues. In DNA form, the CDR3 reads TGTGCCAGCAGCTTCGGGACAGTCGGGGGTTATGGCTACACCTTC. Amino acids: CASSFGTVGGYGYTF.

V and J are TRBV4-1 and TRBJ1-1; D gene ambiguous. V was trimmed by 1 base and J by 1 base, leaving 7 bases between them. The CDR3 length is 14 residues. Germline loops: CDR1 MGHRA, CDR2 YSYEKL. CDR3 in DNA: TGCGCCAGCAGCCAAGCGGGAGGGAACACTGAAGCTTTCTTT. Amino acids: CASSQAGGNTEAFF.

There are a few counts of this clone. The chain combines TRBV19 with TRBJ1-5, with TRBD1 matching 9 bases. CDR1 LNHDA and CDR2 SQIVND come from the germline V gene (reference sequence). V was pared by 2 bases and J by 4 bases, with 9 bases of the junction left unmatched. The CDR3 runs to 17 residues. CDR3 sequence: CASSIRGTGSHNQPQHF. The DNA of the CDR3 is TGTGCCAGTAGTATAAGGGGGACAGGGTCCCATAATCAGCCCCAGCATTTT. Combining the CDR3 with reference TRBV19 and TRBJ1-5 gives the whole variable domain DGGITQSPKYLFRKEGQNVTLSCEQNLNHDAMYWYRQDPGQGLRLIYYSQIVNDFQKGDIAEGYSVSREKKESFPLTVTSAQKNPTAFYLCASSIRGTGSHNQPQHFGDGTRLSIL.

The rearrangement uses TRBV10-3 and TRBJ1-1; a possible D gene is TRBD1 (6 bases). Germline V gene data show CDR1 as ENHRY and CDR2 as SYGVKD. The CDR3 sequence is 16 residues long. V was shortened by 0 bases and J by 1 base, with 12 bases between the two germline ends. CDR3 in amino acids: CAISESGQSGNTEAFF. The CDR3 DNA follows: TGTGCCATCAGTGAGTCCGGACAGTCTGGGAACACTGAAGCTTTCTTT.

The V gene is TRBV2, the J gene TRBJ1-1, with D perhaps matching TRBD1 (6 bases). The CDR3 covers 13 residues. Trimming pared 6 bases from V and 4 bases from J, leaving 12 bases between. Per germline, CDR1 SNHLY and CDR2 FYNNEI. CDR3 sequence: CASRNREGTEAFF. The CDR3 nucleotides are TGTGCCAGCAGGAACAGGGAGGGCACTGAAGCTTTCTTT.

This clone was observed a handful of times. This sequence joins TRBV7-6 and TRBJ1-3; maybe TRBD1 (6 bases). The germline V and J ends were trimmed by 1 base and 8 bases, with 15 bases remaining between them. CDR1 SGHVS and CDR2 FNYEAQ come from the germline V gene. The CDR3 runs 15 residues. CDR3 bases: TGTGCCAGCAGCTTAGGAACAGGGTGGTTAGACACCATATATTTT. Translation gives CASSLGTGWLDTIYF.

This chain links TRBV6-1 with TRBJ1-3; D remains ambiguous. Per germline, CDR1 MNHNS and CDR2 SASEGT. The CDR3 runs to 15 residues. The V and J ends lost 8 bases and 0 bases respectively, with 14 bases between them. CDR3 amino acids: CASYRTGSSGNTIYF. As DNA, the CDR3 is TGTGCCAGCTATCGGACGGGAAGCTCTGGAAACACCATATATTTT.

The chain has TRBV11-2 and TRBJ2-2; TRBD2 aligns across 9 bases. The junction had 15 bases not matched to a gene; V was cut back by 3 bases and J by 4 bases. This CDR3 has 19 amino acids. Germline V lookup: CDR1 SGHAT, CDR2 FQNNGV. The CDR3 DNA reads as TGTGCCAGCAGCTTCCTTGGATGGGCGGGAGGGCCTCTCACCGGGGAGCTGTTTTTT. Protein sequence: CASSFLGWAGGPLTGELFF. The whole variable domain, filled in from reference TRBV11-2 and TRBJ2-2, reads EAGVAQSPRYKIIEKRQSVAFWCNPISGHATLYWYQQILGQGPKLLIQFQNNGVVDDSQLPKDRFSAERLKGVDSTLKIQPAKLEDSAVYLCASSFLGWAGGPLTGELFFGEGSRLTVL.

This chain joins TRBV5-1 and TRBJ2-3; D is possibly TRBD1 (5 bases). The germline V gene encodes CDR1 SGHRS and CDR2 YFSETQ. The germline V and J ends were trimmed by 4 bases and 6 bases, with 12 bases remaining between them. This CDR3 spans 13 amino acids. CDR3 residues: CASSDRPGDTQYF. CDR3 DNA: TGCGCCAGCAGCGACAGACCAGGGGATACGCAGTATTTT.

This clone was observed once. The chain uses TRBV5-4 and TRBJ2-5, with D tentatively TRBD2 (6 bases). The CDR3 has 14 residues. The germline V and J ends were trimmed by 2 bases and 2 bases, with 10 bases remaining between them. Germline V CDR1 and CDR2: SGHNT, YYREEE (reference sequence). The CDR3 DNA reads TGTGCCAGCAGCTTCCGGGACTCTCAAGAGACCCAGTACTTC. It encodes CASSFRDSQETQYF.

This clone was found a few times. The rearrangement uses TRBV11-3 and TRBJ2-7, with D perhaps matching TRBD1 (5 bases). The CDR3 is 13 residues long. With 0 bases removed from V and 5 bases from J, the gap between germline ends came to 8 bases. Germline V gene lookup returns CDR1 SGHNT and CDR2 YENEEA. CDR3 loop: CASSLERGDEQYF. The DNA of the CDR3 is TGTGCCAGCAGCTTAGAAAGGGGTGACGAGCAGTACTTC.

V gene TRBV18 combines with J gene TRBJ1-1, with unresolved D. The CDR3 is made up of 15 amino acids. Trimming stripped 4 bases from V and 0 bases from J, with 12 bases between. CDR1 KGHSH and CDR2 LQKENI come from the germline V gene. The CDR3 reads CASSRFPGLNTEAFF. CDR3 DNA sequence: TGTGCCAGCTCACGATTTCCAGGCCTGAACACTGAAGCTTTCTTT. Based on the CDR3 plus reference TRBV18 and TRBJ1-1, the full variable domain is NAGVMQNPRHLVRRRGQEARLRCSPMKGHSHVYWYRQLPEEGLKFMVYLQKENIIDESGMPKERFSAEFPKEGPSILRIQQVVRGDSAAYFCASSRFPGLNTEAFFGQGTRLTVV.

At least ten counts were recorded for this clone. The J gene is TRBJ1-5, the V gene TRBV19; possible D gene TRBD1, 5 bases. V lost 7 bases to trimming and J lost 0 bases, with 16 bases between them. CDR1 is LNHDA and CDR2 is SQIVND in the germline V gene (reference sequence). The CDR3 has 16 amino acids. This chain's CDR3 is CASIERDRSSNQPQHF. The CDR3 DNA reads as TGTGCCAGTATCGAACGGGACCGGTCTAGCAATCAGCCCCAGCATTTT. The variable domain in full, completed from reference TRBV19 and TRBJ1-5, reads DGGITQSPKYLFRKEGQNVTLSCEQNLNHDAMYWYRQDPGQGLRLIYYSQIVNDFQKGDIAEGYSVSREKKESFPLTVTSAQKNPTAFYLCASIERDRSSNQPQHFGDGTRLSIL.

A single count supports this clone. The rearrangement joins TRBV4-1 to TRBJ2-1; 10 bases are shared with TRBD2. The CDR3 length is 17 residues. The V gene's germline CDR1 is MGHRA and CDR2 YSYEKL. After removal of 1 base from V and 6 bases from J, the junction contained 9 bases not matched to a gene. This CDR3 is CASSQGRQRGGSNEQFF. The CDR3 DNA reads as TGCGCCAGCAGCCAAGGGCGGCAGCGGGGGGGCTCCAATGAGCAGTTCTTC.

This sequence joins TRBV4-3 and TRBJ1-2; D unclear. Trimming cost V 4 bases and J 5 bases, with 14 bases left between them. Looked up from germline, CDR1 is LGHNA and CDR2 is YSLEER. The CDR3 contains 14 residues. The CDR3 protein is CASSPMNTGYGYTF. CDR3 sequence (DNA): TGCGCCAGCAGCCCAATGAATACGGGTTATGGCTACACCTTC.